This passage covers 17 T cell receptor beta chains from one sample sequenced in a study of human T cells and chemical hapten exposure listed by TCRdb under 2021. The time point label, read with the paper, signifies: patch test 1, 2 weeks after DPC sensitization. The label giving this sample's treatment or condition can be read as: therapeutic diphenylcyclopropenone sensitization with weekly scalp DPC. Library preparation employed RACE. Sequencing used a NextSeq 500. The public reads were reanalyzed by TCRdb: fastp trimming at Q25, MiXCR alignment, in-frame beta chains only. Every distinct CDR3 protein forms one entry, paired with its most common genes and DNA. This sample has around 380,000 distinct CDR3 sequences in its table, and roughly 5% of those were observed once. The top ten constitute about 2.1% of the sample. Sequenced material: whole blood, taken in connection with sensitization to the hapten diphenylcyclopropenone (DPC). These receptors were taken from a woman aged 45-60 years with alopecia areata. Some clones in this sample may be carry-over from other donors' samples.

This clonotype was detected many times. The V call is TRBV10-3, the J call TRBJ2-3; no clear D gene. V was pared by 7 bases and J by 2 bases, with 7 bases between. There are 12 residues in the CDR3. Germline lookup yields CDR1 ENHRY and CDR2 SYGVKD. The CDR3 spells CAINDNTDTQYF. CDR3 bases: TGTGCCATCAACGACAACACAGATACGCAGTATTTT.

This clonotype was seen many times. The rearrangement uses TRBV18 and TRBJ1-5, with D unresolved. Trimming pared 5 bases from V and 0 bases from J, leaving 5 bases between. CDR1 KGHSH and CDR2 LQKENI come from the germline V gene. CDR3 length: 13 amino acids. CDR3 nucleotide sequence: TGTGCCAGCTCAACTGATAGCAATCAGCCCCAGCATTTT. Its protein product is CASSTDSNQPQHF. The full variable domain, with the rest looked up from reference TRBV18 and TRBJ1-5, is NAGVMQNPRHLVRRRGQEARLRCSPMKGHSHVYWYRQLPEEGLKFMVYLQKENIIDESGMPKERFSAEFPKEGPSILRIQQVVRGDSAAYFCASSTDSNQPQHFGDGTRLSIL.

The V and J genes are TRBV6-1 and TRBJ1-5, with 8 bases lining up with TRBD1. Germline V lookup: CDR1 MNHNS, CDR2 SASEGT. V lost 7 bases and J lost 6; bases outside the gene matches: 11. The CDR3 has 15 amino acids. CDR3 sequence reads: CASTPDRGGGQPQHF. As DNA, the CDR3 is TGTGCCAGCACCCCAGACAGGGGTGGAGGTCAGCCCCAGCATTTT.

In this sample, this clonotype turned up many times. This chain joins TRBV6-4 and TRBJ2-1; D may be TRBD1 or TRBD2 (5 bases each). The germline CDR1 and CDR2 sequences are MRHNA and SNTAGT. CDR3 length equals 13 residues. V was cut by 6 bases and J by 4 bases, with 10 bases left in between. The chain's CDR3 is CASSRDGYNEQFF. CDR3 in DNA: TGTGCCAGCAGCCGGGACGGTTACAATGAGCAGTTCTTC.

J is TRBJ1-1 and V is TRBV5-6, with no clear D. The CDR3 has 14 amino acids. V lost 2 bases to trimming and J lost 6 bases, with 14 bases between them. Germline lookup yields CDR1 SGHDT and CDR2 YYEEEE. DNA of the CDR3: TGTGCCAGCAGCTTTGGAGGTCCGAGGGCTGAAGCTTTCTTT. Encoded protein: CASSFGGPRAEAFF.

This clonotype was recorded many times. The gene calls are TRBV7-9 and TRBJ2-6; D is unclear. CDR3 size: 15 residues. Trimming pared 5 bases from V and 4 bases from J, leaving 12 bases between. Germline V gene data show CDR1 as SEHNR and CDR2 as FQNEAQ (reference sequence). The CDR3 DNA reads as TGTGCCAGCAGCGATACACACGCCGGGGCCAACGTCCTGACTTTC. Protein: CASSDTHAGANVLTF.

The CDR3 nucleotides read TGTGCCACCAGTGGAGGTGGGGCGACCGGGGAGCTGTTTTTT. Residues: CATSGGGATGELFF. The rearrangement joins TRBV24-1 to TRBJ2-2; D is possibly TRBD1 (5 bases). CDR1 KGHDR and CDR2 SFDVKD come from the germline V gene. V was pared by 5 bases and J by 5 bases, with 11 bases between. The CDR3 has 14 amino acids.

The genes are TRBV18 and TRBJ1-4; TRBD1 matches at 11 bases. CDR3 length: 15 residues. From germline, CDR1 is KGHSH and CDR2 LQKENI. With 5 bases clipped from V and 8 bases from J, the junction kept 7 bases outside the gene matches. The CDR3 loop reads CASSKDRDRGEKLFF. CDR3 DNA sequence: TGTGCCAGCTCAAAGGACCGGGACAGGGGGGAAAAACTGTTTTTT.

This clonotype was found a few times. This CDR3 reads CSASDRPGEQYF. In DNA, the CDR3 is TGCAGTGCTAGCGATCGCCCCGGGGAGCAGTACTTC. The chain combines TRBV20-1 with TRBJ2-7, with D hard to call. The CDR3 spans 12 residues. Germline loops: CDR1 DFQATT, CDR2 SNEGSKA (reference sequence). Trimming pared 3 bases from V and 7 bases from J, leaving 13 bases between.

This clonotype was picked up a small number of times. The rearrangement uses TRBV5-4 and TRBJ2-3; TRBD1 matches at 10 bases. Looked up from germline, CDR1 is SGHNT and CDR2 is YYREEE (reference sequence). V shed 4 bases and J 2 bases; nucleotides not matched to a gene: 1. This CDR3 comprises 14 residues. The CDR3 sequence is CASSGTGATDTQYF. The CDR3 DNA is TGTGCCAGCAGCGGGACAGGGGCCACAGATACGCAGTATTTT.

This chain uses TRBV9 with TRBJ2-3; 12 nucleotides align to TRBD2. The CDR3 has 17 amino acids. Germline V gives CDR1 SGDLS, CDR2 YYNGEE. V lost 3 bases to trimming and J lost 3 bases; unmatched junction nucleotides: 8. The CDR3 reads CASSGSRTSGETDTQYF. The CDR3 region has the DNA TGTGCCAGCAGCGGATCCAGGACTAGCGGGGAAACAGATACGCAGTATTTT. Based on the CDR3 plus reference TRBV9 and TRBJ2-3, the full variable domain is DSGVTQTPKHLITATGQRVTLRCSPRSGDLSVYWYQQSLDQGLQFLIQYYNGEERAKGNILERFSAQQFPDLHSELNLSSLELGDSALYFCASSGSRTSGETDTQYFGPGTRLTVL.

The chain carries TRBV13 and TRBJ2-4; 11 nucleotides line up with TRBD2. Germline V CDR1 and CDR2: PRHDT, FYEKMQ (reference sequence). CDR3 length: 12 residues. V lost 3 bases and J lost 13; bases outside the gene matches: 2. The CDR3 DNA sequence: TGTGCCAGCAGCTTGGGGACTAGCGGACAGTACTTC. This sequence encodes CASSLGTSGQYF.

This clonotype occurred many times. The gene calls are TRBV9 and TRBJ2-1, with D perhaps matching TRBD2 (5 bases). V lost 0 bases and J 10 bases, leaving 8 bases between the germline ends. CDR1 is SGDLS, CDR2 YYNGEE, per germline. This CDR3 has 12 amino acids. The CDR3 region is CASSVASKEQFF. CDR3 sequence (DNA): TGTGCCAGCAGCGTAGCTAGCAAAGAGCAGTTCTTC.

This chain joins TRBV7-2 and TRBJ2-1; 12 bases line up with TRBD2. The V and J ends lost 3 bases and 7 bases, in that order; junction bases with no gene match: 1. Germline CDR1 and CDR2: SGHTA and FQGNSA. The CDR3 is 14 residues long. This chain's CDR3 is CASSFTSGGNEQFF. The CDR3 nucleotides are TGTGCCAGCAGCTTTACTAGCGGGGGGAATGAGCAGTTCTTC. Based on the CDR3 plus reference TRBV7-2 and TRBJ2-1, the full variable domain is GAGVSQSPSNKVTEKGKDVELRCDPISGHTALYWYRQSLGQGLEFLIYFQGNSAPDKSGLPSDRFSAERTGGSVSTLTIQRTQQEDSAVYLCASSFTSGGNEQFFGPGTRLTVL.

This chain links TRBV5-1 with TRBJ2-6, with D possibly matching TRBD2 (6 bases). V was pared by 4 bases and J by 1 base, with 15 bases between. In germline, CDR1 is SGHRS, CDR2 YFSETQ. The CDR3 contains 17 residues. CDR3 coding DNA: TGCGCCAGCAGCCCAGATGGAGGAGGGTCTGGGGCCAACGTCCTGACTTTC. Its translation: CASSPDGGGSGANVLTF.

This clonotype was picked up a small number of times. DNA of the CDR3: TGTGCCAGCAGCCAATACAGGGGGTCTGGAAACACCATATATTTT. This sequence encodes CASSQYRGSGNTIYF. This chain joins TRBV3-1 and TRBJ1-3, with 8 bases aligning to TRBD1. The CDR3 totals 15 residues. J was trimmed by 1 base and V by 2 bases; bases with no gene match: 1. The germline V gene has CDR1 LGHDT and CDR2 YNNKEL (reference sequence).

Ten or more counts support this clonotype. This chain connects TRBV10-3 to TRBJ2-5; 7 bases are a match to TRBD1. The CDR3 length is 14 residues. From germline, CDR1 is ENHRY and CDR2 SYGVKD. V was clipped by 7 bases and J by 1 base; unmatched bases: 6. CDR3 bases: TGTGCCATCACCCCGACAGGGATCCAAGAGACCCAGTACTTC. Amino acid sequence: CAITPTGIQETQYF.